This T cell receptor (beta chain) comes out of a study of CD8 T cells in Susac syndrome (dated by TCRdb to between 2018 and 2021). For the wider study: Among the Susac syndrome patients who were sequenced, clinically active disease was present in roughly six and clinical remission was observed in roughly eight. At blood withdrawal, Susac syndrome patients were either therapy-naive, taking corticosteroids (in some cases with IVIg as well), or taking IVIg alone. Whether CD8+ T cell activation and differentiation in Susac syndrome was antigen driven was tested using repertoire sequencing. Results and caveats for the whole study, not just this receptor: The number of individuals in the TCR sequencing and HLA analysis was recognized as being relatively small. No clonal expansion was detected in the CD4+ T cell repertoire of Susac syndrome patients.

RNA was extracted using the RNeasy kit, and roughly 0.45 to 1 microgram was reverse transcribed with random hexamers. The immunoSEQ multiplex PCR assay, covering 54 Vbeta and 13 Jbeta segments, was used to amplify TCR beta CDR3 regions. Bias from PCR amplification was corrected by using a synthetic template baseline for primer optimization and for computational correction. As for how the authors treated the data: Reads were annotated to V, D and J genes per IMGT and analyzed with immunoSEQ Analyzer, keeping only productive sequences. Clonality was calculated as one minus the Shannon entropy normalized by log2 of the number of productive unique sequences. For each patient and control, public and private clones were evaluated within the 100 most prevalent clones. Clones were defined as Susac-specific if absent from the healthy and MS cohorts, from around 1,000 published viral clones and from other ImmuneACCESS disease sequences. TCRdb cleaned the public reads at Q25 with fastp, built clones with MiXCR and kept in-frame beta chains. CDR3 protein duplicates are merged, each entry listing the most common genes and DNA. It is TCRdb's table, rather than the study itself, that gives the V and J calls and clone size. The sample yields tens of thousands of distinct CDR3 sequences; 90% to 95% were counted once. About 0.3% of the sample rests with the top ten.

The CDR3 sequence holds 13 residues, the cysteine and phenylalanine included. Just CDR3 DNA is preserved here, 39 bases in frame from base 1. Looking up the germline V gene yields CDR1 SQVTM and CDR2 ANQGSEA. V is reduced by 5 bases and J by 7 bases, leaving a spacing of 17 bases between them. Peripheral blood CD8+ and CD4+ T cells from healthy donors, Susac syndrome patients and multiple sclerosis patients were profiled by high-throughput TCR beta sequencing. The Susac syndrome patients fulfilled recently defined diagnostic criteria for definite or probable disease. Bulk CD8+ and CD4+ T cells were purified by magnetic negative isolation, whereas CD8+ TEMRA cells were enriched by FACS. Blood was drawn into EDTA tubes, processed within 24 hours, and PBMCs were isolated by density gradient centrifugation. PBMCs intended for TCR sequencing were cryopreserved in liquid nitrogen and thawed later in a water bath at 37 degrees C. A purity of at least 90% was achieved for sorted or isolated CD4+, CD8+ and CD8+ TEMRA cells.

Of note for this clonotype: Its cognate antigen has yet to be identified. No much larger clone is present one base from it, and per-base qualities are unavailable.

The receptor comes from a human donor with Susac syndrome. The chain is made from TRBV29-1 and TRBJ1-2, and possibly TRBD1, on 6 matching bases. Sequencing was done on a sample of CD4+ T cells from PBMCs. The CDR3 reads CSVFTGPRSGYTF. The DNA reads as follows: TGCAGCGTTTTTACAGGGCCCCGTAGTGGCTACACCTTC.